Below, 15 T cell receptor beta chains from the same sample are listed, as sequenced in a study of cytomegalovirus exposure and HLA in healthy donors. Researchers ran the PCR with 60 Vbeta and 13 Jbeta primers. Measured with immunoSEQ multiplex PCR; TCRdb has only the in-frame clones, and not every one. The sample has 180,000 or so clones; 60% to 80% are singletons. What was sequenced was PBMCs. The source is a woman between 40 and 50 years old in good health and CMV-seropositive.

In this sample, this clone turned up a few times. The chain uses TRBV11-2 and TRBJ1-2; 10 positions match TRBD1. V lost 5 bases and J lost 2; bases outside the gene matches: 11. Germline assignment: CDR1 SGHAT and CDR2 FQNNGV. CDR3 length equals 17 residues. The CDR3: CASSQGTGAKKNYGYTF. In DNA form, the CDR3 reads TGTGCCAGCAGCCAAGGGACAGGGGCTAAAAAAAACTATGGCTACACCTTC.

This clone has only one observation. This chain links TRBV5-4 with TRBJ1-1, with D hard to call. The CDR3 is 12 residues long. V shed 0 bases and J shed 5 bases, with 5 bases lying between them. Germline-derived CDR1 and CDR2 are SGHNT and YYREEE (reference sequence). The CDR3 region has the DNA TGTGCCAGCAGCTTGGACGGTACTGAAGCTTTCTTT. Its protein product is CASSLDGTEAFF.

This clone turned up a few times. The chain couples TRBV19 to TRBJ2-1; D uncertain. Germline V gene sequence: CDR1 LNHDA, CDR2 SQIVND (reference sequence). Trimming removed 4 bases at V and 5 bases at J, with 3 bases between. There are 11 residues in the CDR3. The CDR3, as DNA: TGTGCCAGTAGTACCAACAATGAGCAGTTCTTC. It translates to CASSTNNEQFF.

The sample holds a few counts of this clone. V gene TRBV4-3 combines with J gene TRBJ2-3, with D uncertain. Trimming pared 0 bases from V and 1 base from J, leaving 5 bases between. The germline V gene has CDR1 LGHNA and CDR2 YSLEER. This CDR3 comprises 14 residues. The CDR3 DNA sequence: TGCGCCAGCAGCCAAGAGCTACGCACAGATACGCAGTATTTT. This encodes CASSQELRTDTQYF.

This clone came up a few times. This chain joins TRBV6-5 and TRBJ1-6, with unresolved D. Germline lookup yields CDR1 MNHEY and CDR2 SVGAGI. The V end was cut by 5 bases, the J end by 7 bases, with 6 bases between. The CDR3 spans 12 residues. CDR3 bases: TGTGCCAGCAGTCACCTAAATTCACCCCTCCACTTT. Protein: CASSHLNSPLHF.

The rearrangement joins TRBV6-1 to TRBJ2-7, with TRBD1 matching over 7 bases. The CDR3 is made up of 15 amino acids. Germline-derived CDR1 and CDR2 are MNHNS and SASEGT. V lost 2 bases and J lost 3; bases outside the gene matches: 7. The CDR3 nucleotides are TGTGCCAGCAGTGAACAGACAGGGACGGTCTACGAGCAGTACTTC. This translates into CASSEQTGTVYEQYF.

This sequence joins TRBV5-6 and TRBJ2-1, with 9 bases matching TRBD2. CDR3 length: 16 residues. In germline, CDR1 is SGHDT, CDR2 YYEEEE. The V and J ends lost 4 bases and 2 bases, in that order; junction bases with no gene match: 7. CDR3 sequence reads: CASSRLAASTYNEQFF. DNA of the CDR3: TGTGCCAGCAGCAGACTAGCGGCATCGACCTACAATGAGCAGTTCTTC.

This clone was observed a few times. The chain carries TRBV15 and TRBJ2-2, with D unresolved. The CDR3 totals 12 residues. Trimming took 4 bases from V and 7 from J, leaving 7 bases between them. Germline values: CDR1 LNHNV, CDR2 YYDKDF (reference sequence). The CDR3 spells CATSTLDGELFF. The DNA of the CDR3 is TGTGCCACCAGCACTCTAGACGGGGAGCTGTTTTTT.

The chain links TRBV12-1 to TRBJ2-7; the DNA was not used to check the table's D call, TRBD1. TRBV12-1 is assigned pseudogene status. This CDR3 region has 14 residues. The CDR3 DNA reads TGTGCCAGCAGCTTTGTAGGCACAGACCACGAGCAGTACTTC. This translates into CASSFVGTDHEQYF.

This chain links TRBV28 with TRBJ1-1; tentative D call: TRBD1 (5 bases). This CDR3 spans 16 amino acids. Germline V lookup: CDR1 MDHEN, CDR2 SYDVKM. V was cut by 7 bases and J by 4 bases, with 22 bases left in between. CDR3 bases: TGTGCCAGCACCCCGCGGGGATGGGGGGGTGGCACTGAAGCTTTCTTT. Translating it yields CASTPRGWGGGTEAFF.

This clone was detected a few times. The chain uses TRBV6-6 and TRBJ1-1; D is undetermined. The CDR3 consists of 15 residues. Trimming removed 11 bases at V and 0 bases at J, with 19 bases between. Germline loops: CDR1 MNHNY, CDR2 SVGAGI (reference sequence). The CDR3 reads CASSRLRGVNTEAFF. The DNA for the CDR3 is TGTGCCTCCAGTCGACTCCGGGGAGTGAACACTGAAGCTTTCTTT.

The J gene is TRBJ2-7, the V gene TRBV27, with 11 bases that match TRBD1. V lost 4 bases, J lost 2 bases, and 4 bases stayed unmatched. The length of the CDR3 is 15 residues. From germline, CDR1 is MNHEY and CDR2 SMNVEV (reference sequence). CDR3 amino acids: CASSSPGQGAYEQYF. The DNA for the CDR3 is TGTGCCAGCAGTTCGCCGGGACAGGGGGCCTACGAGCAGTACTTC.

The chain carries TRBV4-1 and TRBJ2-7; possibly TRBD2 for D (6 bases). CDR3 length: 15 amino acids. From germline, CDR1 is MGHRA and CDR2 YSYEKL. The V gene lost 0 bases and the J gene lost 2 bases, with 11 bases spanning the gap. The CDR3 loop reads CASSQDGGSTYEQYF. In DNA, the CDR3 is TGCGCCAGCAGCCAAGACGGGGGATCGACCTACGAGCAGTACTTC.

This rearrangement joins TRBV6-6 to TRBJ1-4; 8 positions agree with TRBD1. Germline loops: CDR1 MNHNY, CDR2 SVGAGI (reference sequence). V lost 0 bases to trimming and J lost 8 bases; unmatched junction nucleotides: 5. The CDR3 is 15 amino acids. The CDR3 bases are TGTGCCAGCAGTTACTCGACAGGGGAGGGAGAAAAACTGTTTTTT. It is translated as CASSYSTGEGEKLFF.

The CDR3 DNA reads as TGTGCCAGCAGCCACGTTACTCAGGGGGTTAATGGCTACACCTTC. Protein: CASSHVTQGVNGYTF. V and J are TRBV11-2 and TRBJ1-2; TRBD1 matches 7 bases. Looked up from germline, CDR1 is SGHAT and CDR2 is FQNNGV. Trimming took 5 bases from V and 6 from J; bases not matched to a gene: 12. CDR3 size: 15 residues.